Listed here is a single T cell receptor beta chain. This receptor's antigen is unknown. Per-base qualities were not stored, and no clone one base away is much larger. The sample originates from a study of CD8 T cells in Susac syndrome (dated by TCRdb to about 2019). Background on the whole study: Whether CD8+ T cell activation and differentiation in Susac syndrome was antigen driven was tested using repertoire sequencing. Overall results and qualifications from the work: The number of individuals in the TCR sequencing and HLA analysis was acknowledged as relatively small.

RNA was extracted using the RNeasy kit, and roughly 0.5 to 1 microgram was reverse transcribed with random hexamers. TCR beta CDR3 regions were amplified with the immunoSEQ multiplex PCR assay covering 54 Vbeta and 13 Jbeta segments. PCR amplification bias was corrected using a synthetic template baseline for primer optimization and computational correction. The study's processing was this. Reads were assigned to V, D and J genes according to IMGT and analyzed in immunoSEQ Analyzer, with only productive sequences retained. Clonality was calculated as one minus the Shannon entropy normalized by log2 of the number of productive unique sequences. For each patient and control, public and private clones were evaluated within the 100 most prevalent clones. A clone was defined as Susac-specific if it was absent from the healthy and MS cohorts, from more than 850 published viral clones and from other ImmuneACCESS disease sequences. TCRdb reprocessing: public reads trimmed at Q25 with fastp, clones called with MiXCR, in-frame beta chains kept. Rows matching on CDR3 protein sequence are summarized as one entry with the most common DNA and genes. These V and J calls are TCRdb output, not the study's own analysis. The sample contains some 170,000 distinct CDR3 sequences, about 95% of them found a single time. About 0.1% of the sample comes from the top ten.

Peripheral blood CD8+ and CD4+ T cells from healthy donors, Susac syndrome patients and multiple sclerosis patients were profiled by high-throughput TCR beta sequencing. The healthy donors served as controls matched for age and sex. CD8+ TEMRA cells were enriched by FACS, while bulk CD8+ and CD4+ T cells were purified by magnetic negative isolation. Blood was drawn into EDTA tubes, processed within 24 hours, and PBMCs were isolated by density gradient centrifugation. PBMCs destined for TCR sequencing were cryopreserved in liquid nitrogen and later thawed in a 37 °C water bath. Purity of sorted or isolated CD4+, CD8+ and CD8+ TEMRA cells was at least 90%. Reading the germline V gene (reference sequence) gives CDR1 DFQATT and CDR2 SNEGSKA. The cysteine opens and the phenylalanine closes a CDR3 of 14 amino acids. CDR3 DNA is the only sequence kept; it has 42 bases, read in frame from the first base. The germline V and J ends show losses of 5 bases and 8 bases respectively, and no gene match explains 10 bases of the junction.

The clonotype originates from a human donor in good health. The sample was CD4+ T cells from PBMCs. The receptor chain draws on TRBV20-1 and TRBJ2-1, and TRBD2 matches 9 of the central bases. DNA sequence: TGCAGTGCTTCCGGGACTAGCCTTTTCGATGAGCAGTTCTTC. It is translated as CSASGTSLFDEQFF.